This T cell receptor beta chain originates from a study of T cell responses to AZD1222 COVID-19 vaccine. In its sample, this clone was seen a few times. Its antigen is undetermined. With 6 bases removed from V and 8 bases from J, the gap between germline ends came to 21 bases. Germline lookup yields CDR1 KGHDR and CDR2 SFDVKD. This CDR3 has 15 residues. Notes on the study in general: With dominance at 160-218 and 743-854, vaccine-associated CD4 TCRs spanned spike. Reportedly, nearly half the spike-specific TCRs target unmutated variant regions. Donors were mostly white British, more females; clonal diversity possibly underestimated. Spike-specific TCR breadth and depth went up after people got two AZD1222 doses.

Clones were sequenced by immunoSEQ multiplex PCR, and TCRdb holds only the in-frame ones, with some missing. The table has approximately 180,000 clones, approximately 90% seen once. Specimen: peripheral blood, collected 28 days after the second dose of the MenACWY control vaccine. The TCR sequence derives from an adult who received the MenACWY meningococcal vaccine as a control. The rearrangement joins TRBV24-1 to TRBJ1-2; D remains ambiguous. The CDR3 sequence is CATSSATLLEDGYTF. As DNA, the CDR3 is TGTGCCACCAGTAGCGCCACCCTTCTTGAGGACGGCTACACCTTC.